These 14 T cell receptor beta chains were sequenced from one sample in a study of cytomegalovirus exposure and HLA in healthy donors. Using immunoSEQ multiplex PCR, the repertoire was profiled, and TCRdb retains in-frame clones only, with some absent. The sample has about 150,000 clones, 80% to 90% seen once. The sequencing sample was made of PBMCs. The receptors derive from a woman in her thirties in good health and CMV-seropositive.

The genes are TRBV5-5 and TRBJ2-7; D might be TRBD1 (7 bases). In germline, CDR1 is SGHKS, CDR2 YYEKEE (reference sequence). V was shortened by 0 bases and J by 1 base, with 11 bases between the two germline ends. The CDR3 runs 15 residues. The CDR3 nucleotides are TGTGCCAGCAGCTTGGAGGGGGCGGGATCCTACGAGCAGTACTTC. Its translation is CASSLEGAGSYEQYF.

This chain joins TRBV5-3 and TRBJ1-2; a possible D gene is TRBD1 (5 bases). TRBV5-3 is labeled an ORF, and its function is uncertain. V gave up 5 bases and J gave up 2 bases, with 13 bases separating them. The CDR3 length is 14 residues. CDR3 in amino acids: CARRIGGANYGYTF. CDR3 coding DNA: TGTGCCAGAAGGATCGGGGGTGCCAACTATGGCTACACCTTC.

The rearrangement joins TRBV2 to TRBJ2-3; D might be TRBD2 (6 bases). V was shortened by 4 bases and J by 0 bases, with 8 bases between the two germline ends. CDR3 length equals 14 residues. CDR1 is SNHLY, CDR2 FYNNEI, per germline. CDR3 sequence: CASSASVSTDTQYF. CDR3 in DNA: TGTGCCAGCAGTGCTAGCGTGAGCACAGATACGCAGTATTTT. Full variable domain (missing parts from reference TRBV2 and TRBJ2-3): EPEVTQTPSHQVTQMGQEVILRCVPISNHLYFYWYRQILGQKVEFLVSFYNNEISEKSEIFDDQFSVERPDGSNFTLKIRSTKLEDSAMYFCASSASVSTDTQYFGPGTRLTVL.

The rearrangement uses TRBV5-1 and TRBJ1-1; the D gene is possibly TRBD1 (6 bases). CDR1 SGHRS and CDR2 YFSETQ come from the germline V gene. This CDR3 region has 14 residues. Trimming cost V 0 bases and J 2 bases, with 8 bases left between them. Here the CDR3 reads CASSLGGHNTEAFF. Here the CDR3 DNA reads TGCGCCAGCAGCTTGGGGGGGCACAACACTGAAGCTTTCTTT. The variable domain in full, completed from reference TRBV5-1 and TRBJ1-1, reads KAGVTQTPRYLIKTRGQQVTLSCSPISGHRSVSWYQQTPGQGLQFLFEYFSETQRNKGNFPGRFSGRQFSNSRSEMNVSTLELGDSALYLCASSLGGHNTEAFFGQGTRLTVV.

The gene calls are TRBV19 and TRBJ1-2; D perhaps matches TRBD1 (5 bases). In germline, CDR1 is LNHDA, CDR2 SQIVND (reference sequence). The V and J ends lost 4 bases and 3 bases respectively, with 9 bases between them. The CDR3 sequence is 13 residues long. The CDR3 DNA sequence: TGTGCCAGTAGTACAGGGTCAGACTATGGCTACACCTTC. As protein: CASSTGSDYGYTF.

V gene TRBV10-1 combines with J gene TRBJ2-2; D is uncertain. This CDR3 has 13 residues. Germline CDR1 WNHNN, CDR2 SYGVQD (reference sequence). The ends were cut back, 2 bases at V and 5 bases at J, with 6 bases in the middle. The chain's CDR3 is CASSEQETGELFF. CDR3 coding DNA: TGCGCCAGCAGTGAGCAGGAAACCGGGGAGCTGTTTTTT.

The V call is TRBV4-1, the J call TRBJ1-2; no definite D call. Germline CDR1 reads MGHRA; CDR2 reads YSYEKL. The V and J ends lost 0 bases and 0 bases respectively, with 8 bases between them. The CDR3 is 15 amino acids. CDR3 amino acids: CASSQDWQANYGYTF. The CDR3 DNA reads as TGCGCCAGCAGCCAAGATTGGCAGGCTAACTATGGCTACACCTTC.

The chain combines TRBV28 with TRBJ2-7, with TRBD1 as a possible D gene (6 bases). CDR1 and CDR2 (germline): MDHEN, SYDVKM. CDR3 length: 14 residues. V dropped 6 bases and J dropped 2 bases, with 14 bases sitting between them. The DNA of the CDR3 is TGTGCCAGCAGCCCCACCGGGACAACCTACGAGCAGTACTTC. Encoded protein: CASSPTGTTYEQYF.

This clone occurred once. The gene calls are TRBV6-1 and TRBJ1-1, with 7 bases identical to TRBD1. The CDR3 has 14 residues. V shed 4 bases and J 4 bases; nucleotides not matched to a gene: 6. CDR1 MNHNS and CDR2 SASEGT come from the germline V gene. CDR3 bases: TGTGCCAGCAGTGCTACAGGGGCGGCCACTGAAGCTTTCTTT. Encoded protein: CASSATGAATEAFF.

The chain joins TRBV4-1 to TRBJ2-1, with D unresolved. The V gene lost 2 bases and the J gene lost 7 bases, with 18 bases spanning the gap. Per germline, CDR1 MGHRA and CDR2 YSYEKL. The CDR3 has 16 residues. The CDR3 loop is CASSQTPRSPRNEQFF. CDR3 DNA: TGCGCCAGCAGCCAAACCCCTCGAAGTCCGAGGAATGAGCAGTTCTTC.

This chain links TRBV12-5 with TRBJ2-1; 8 bases are shared with TRBD2. The CDR3 is 14 residues long. Per germline, CDR1 LGHNT and CDR2 FRNRAP. V dropped 1 base and J dropped 6; count of bases not matched to a gene: 2. The CDR3 spells CASGLGGRSNEQFF. CDR3 nucleotide sequence: TGTGCTAGTGGTTTGGGCGGGAGGAGCAATGAGCAGTTCTTC.

The chain recombines TRBV5-4 with TRBJ2-1, with 14 positions matching TRBD2. The V gene end was trimmed by 4 bases and the J gene end by 8 bases; junction bases not matched to a gene: 8. CDR1 is SGHNT, CDR2 YYREEE, per germline (reference sequence). This CDR3 is 16 amino acids long. CDR3 in amino acids: CASSKGLAGGWYEQFF. In DNA, the CDR3 is TGTGCCAGCAGCAAAGGACTAGCGGGAGGTTGGTATGAGCAGTTCTTC.

The rearrangement joins TRBV11-2 to TRBJ1-4; D is undetermined. In germline, CDR1 is SGHAT, CDR2 FQNNGV. V lost 5 bases to trimming and J lost 1 base, with 14 bases between them. CDR3 length: 16 amino acids. CDR3 residues: CASSRVFGKTNEKLFF. CDR3 in DNA: TGTGCCAGCAGCCGGGTTTTCGGGAAAACTAATGAAAAACTGTTTTTT.

This clone was observed a handful of times. This chain connects TRBV5-5 to TRBJ2-7; D is possibly TRBD1 (6 bases). The V gene lost 0 bases and the J gene lost 2 bases, with 9 bases spanning the gap. The germline V gene encodes CDR1 SGHKS and CDR2 YYEKEE (reference sequence). This CDR3 is 14 amino acids long. CDR3 sequence: CASSLDRVAYEQYF. The DNA for the CDR3 is TGTGCCAGCAGCTTGGACAGGGTCGCCTACGAGCAGTACTTC.